A single sample gave rise to the 17 T cell receptor beta chains below, sequenced in a study of blood T cell repertoires in COVID-19. TCRdb keeps only in-frame clones here, not all; method: immunoSEQ multiplex PCR. The sample records approximately 220,000 clones, 80% to 90% being singletons. The sequencing input was PBMCs or T cells enriched from blood (not recorded which). The receptors were gathered from a woman aged 18-29 years in a cohort exposed to, infected with or recovered from COVID-19 (not recorded which).

This clone was counted between two and nine times. The chain recombines TRBV6-4 with TRBJ2-2; D possibly corresponds to TRBD1 (6 bases). Germline V gene data show CDR1 as MRHNA and CDR2 as SNTAGT. CDR3 length equals 16 residues. V gave up 0 bases and J gave up 3 bases, with 11 bases separating them. The CDR3 DNA follows: TGTGCCAGCAGTGACTCGTCAGGGGCGGACACCGGGGAGCTGTTTTTT. Protein: CASSDSSGADTGELFF.

V gene TRBV5-1 combines with J gene TRBJ2-2; 10 bases match TRBD2. CDR1 SGHRS and CDR2 YFSETQ come from the germline V gene. J was trimmed by 7 bases and V by 4 bases; bases with no gene match: 7. The CDR3 extends over 15 amino acids. The CDR3 nucleotides read TGCGCCAGCAGCATTTCTAGCGGGGGAGGCGGGGAGCTGTTTTTT. It specifies CASSISSGGGGELFF.

The chain is built from TRBV10-3 and TRBJ1-5; 7 positions agree with TRBD1. The CDR3 consists of 15 residues. J gave up 3 bases and V 6 bases, and 8 bases lay outside the gene matches. Per the germline V gene, CDR1 is ENHRY and CDR2 is SYGVKD. The CDR3 sequence is CAIRSGTAANQPQHF. CDR3 nucleotide sequence: TGTGCCATCAGGTCCGGGACAGCCGCCAATCAGCCCCAGCATTTT.

The table lists this clone with a few counts. The chain combines TRBV18 with TRBJ1-5; D might be TRBD1 (5 bases). Per the germline V gene, CDR1 is KGHSH and CDR2 is LQKENI. There are 14 residues in the CDR3. Trimming cost V 5 bases and J 3 bases, with 11 bases left between them. The CDR3 region is CASSFQGFNQPQHF. CDR3 nucleotide sequence: TGTGCCAGCTCATTCCAGGGTTTCAATCAGCCCCAGCATTTT.

The chain is built from TRBV19 and TRBJ1-2; D not certain. There are 13 residues in the CDR3. Germline V CDR1 and CDR2: LNHDA, SQIVND (reference sequence). Trimming took 7 bases from V and 4 from J, leaving 13 bases between them. The CDR3 region is CASTPGSSYGYTF. CDR3 sequence (DNA): TGTGCCAGTACCCCGGGTTCGAGCTATGGCTACACCTTC.

This clone was seen just once. The gene calls are TRBV2 and TRBJ1-1, with 7 bases fitting TRBD1. This CDR3 spans 13 amino acids. J lost 2 bases, V lost 11 bases, and 8 bases had no gene match. Germline assignment: CDR1 SNHLY and CDR2 FYNNEI. The chain's CDR3 is CASATGKNTEAFF. The DNA of the CDR3 is TGTGCCTCAGCGACAGGGAAAAACACTGAAGCTTTCTTT.

This clone was counted ten times or more. The J gene is TRBJ2-5, the V gene TRBV28; 7 nucleotides match TRBD1. This CDR3 has 13 amino acids. The junction had 3 bases not matched to a gene; V was cut back by 6 bases and J by 2 bases. Germline CDR1 and CDR2: MDHEN and SYDVKM. CDR3 residues: CASRWTGQETQYF. The CDR3, as DNA: TGTGCCAGCAGATGGACAGGTCAAGAGACCCAGTACTTC.

Regarding this clone: Other nucleotide sequences in the sample specify the same CDR3. The J gene is TRBJ2-3, the V gene TRBV7-3; 10 bases are shared with TRBD2. The CDR3 has 16 residues. Trimming removed 5 bases from V and 3 bases from J; junction bases left unmatched: 8. The germline V gene encodes CDR1 SGHTA and CDR2 FQGTGA. CDR3 in DNA: TGTGCCAGCAGCCCTGTAGCGGGAGGTCGGACAGATACGCAGTATTTT. It specifies CASSPVAGGRTDTQYF.

This clone was recorded once. The J gene is TRBJ1-2, the V gene TRBV29-1; D is unresolved. V gave up 0 bases and J gave up 8 bases, with 13 bases separating them. The germline V gene encodes CDR1 SQVTM and CDR2 ANQGSEA. CDR3 length equals 13 residues. CDR3 region: CSVEDPGAGGYTF. The DNA of the CDR3 is TGCAGCGTTGAAGATCCTGGAGCGGGGGGCTACACCTTC.

The chain joins TRBV7-9 to TRBJ1-1; TRBD1 aligns across 9 bases. CDR3 length: 13 amino acids. Germline lookup yields CDR1 SEHNR and CDR2 FQNEAQ (reference sequence). The ends lost 5 bases at V and 8 bases at J; junction bases unmatched: 6. The CDR3 loop is CASSAQGAGEAFF. CDR3 DNA: TGTGCCAGCAGCGCACAGGGGGCGGGGGAAGCTTTCTTT.

The CDR3 nucleotides are TGTGCCAGCAGCTCAGGGGCCACTGGAAACACCATATATTTT. It is translated as CASSSGATGNTIYF. The V and J genes are TRBV11-2 and TRBJ1-3, with a weak D call TRBD1 (6 bases). The CDR3 has 14 amino acids. CDR1 SGHAT and CDR2 FQNNGV come from the germline V gene. V lost 4 bases to trimming and J lost 2 bases, with 9 bases between them. Filled out from reference TRBV11-2 and TRBJ1-3, the complete variable domain reads EAGVAQSPRYKIIEKRQSVAFWCNPISGHATLYWYQQILGQGPKLLIQFQNNGVVDDSQLPKDRFSAERLKGVDSTLKIQPAKLEDSAVYLCASSSGATGNTIYFGEGSWLTVV.

The rearrangement links TRBV5-4 to TRBJ1-4; the match to TRBD1 covers 9 bases. The V segment lost 4 bases and the J segment 0 bases; nucleotides outside the gene matches: 7. Germline V gives CDR1 SGHNT, CDR2 YYREEE (reference sequence). CDR3 size: 17 residues. The CDR3 loop reads CASSSRDRDSTNEKLFF. The CDR3 region has the DNA TGTGCCAGCAGCAGCCGGGACAGGGACTCAACTAATGAAAAACTGTTTTTT.

This clone appeared once. The chain is built from TRBV5-6 and TRBJ2-7; D not certain. The CDR3 consists of 15 residues. The germline gives CDR1 SGHDT, CDR2 YYEEEE. The V and J ends lost 1 base and 6 bases respectively, with 17 bases between them. CDR3 nucleotide sequence: TGTGCCAGCAGCTTGCGGTTTTCCGTAGGAGCCGAGCAGTACTTC. It yields the protein CASSLRFSVGAEQYF.

The chain uses TRBV10-2 and TRBJ2-7; D not resolved. Looked up from germline, CDR1 is WSHSY and CDR2 is SAAADI. V lost 10 bases, J lost 0 bases, and 16 bases lay in between. The CDR3 is 14 residues long. The CDR3 DNA sequence: TGCGCCACCCAGGCCACTTTAAGCTCCTACGAGCAGTACTTC. Translated: CATQATLSSYEQYF.

The chain has TRBV2 and TRBJ2-1; 8 nucleotides align to TRBD1. V trimming: 1 base; J trimming: 7 bases; junction bases outside the gene matches: 6. The CDR3 runs 15 residues. Germline CDR1 is SNHLY and CDR2 is FYNNEI. Here the CDR3 DNA reads TGTGCCAGCAGTGAAGACAGGGGGGTAAGGAATGAGCAGTTCTTC. Protein product: CASSEDRGVRNEQFF.

This sequence joins TRBV2 and TRBJ1-5, with D maybe TRBD1 (6 bases). V was pared by 7 bases and J by 6 bases, with 16 bases between. Germline CDR1 is SNHLY and CDR2 is FYNNEI. This CDR3 spans 14 amino acids. The CDR3 reads CASTEGGQGQPQHF. The DNA for the CDR3 is TGTGCCAGCACTGAGGGGGGGCAAGGTCAGCCCCAGCATTTT.

V is TRBV6-6 and J is TRBJ1-5, with D perhaps matching TRBD1 (6 bases). In germline, CDR1 is MNHNY, CDR2 SVGAGI (reference sequence). CDR3 size: 13 residues. Trimming cost V 9 bases and J 1 base, with 10 bases left between them. The CDR3, as DNA: TGTGCCAGTTTGAGGGGGAGCAATCAGCCCCAGCATTTT. The encoded protein is CASLRGSNQPQHF.